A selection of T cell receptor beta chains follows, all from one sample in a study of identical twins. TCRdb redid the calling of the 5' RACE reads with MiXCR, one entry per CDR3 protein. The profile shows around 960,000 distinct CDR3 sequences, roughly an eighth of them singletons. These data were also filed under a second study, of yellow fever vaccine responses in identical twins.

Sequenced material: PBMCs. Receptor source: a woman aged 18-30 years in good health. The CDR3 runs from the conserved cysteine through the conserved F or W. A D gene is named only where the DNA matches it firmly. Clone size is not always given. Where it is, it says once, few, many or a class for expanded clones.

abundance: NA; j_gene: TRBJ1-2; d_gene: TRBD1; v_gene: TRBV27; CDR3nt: TGTGCCAGCAGATCGACAGGGGACTATGGCTACACCTTC; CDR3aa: CASRSTGDYGYTF
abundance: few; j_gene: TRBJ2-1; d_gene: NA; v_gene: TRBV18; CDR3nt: TGTGCCAGCTCACCGGAGGTCGGGGGCTCCTACAATGAGCAGTTCTTC; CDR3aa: CASSPEVGGSYNEQFF
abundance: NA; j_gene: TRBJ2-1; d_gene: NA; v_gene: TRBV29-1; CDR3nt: TGCAGCGCTAAAAAGGGTATCTCCGCCGAGCAGTTCTTC; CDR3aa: CSAKKGISAEQFF
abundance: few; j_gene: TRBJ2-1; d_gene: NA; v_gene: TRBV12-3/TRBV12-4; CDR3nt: TGTGCCAGCACCCCCCAGATGGACAATGAGCAGTTCTTC; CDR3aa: CASTPQMDNEQFF
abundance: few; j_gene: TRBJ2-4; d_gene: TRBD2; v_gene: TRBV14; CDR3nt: TGTGCCAGCAGCCAAGATATCGGGACTAGCGGGGGATTAGCCAAAAACATTCAGTACTTC; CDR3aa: CASSQDIGTSGGLAKNIQYF
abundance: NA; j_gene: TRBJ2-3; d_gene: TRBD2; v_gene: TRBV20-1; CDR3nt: TGCAGTGCCACCGGGATTGGACTAGCGCGCGGTGGGGCCACAGATACGCAGTATTTT; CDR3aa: CSATGIGLARGGATDTQYF
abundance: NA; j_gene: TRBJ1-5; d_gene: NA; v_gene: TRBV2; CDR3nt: TGTGCCAGCAGCGCAAGAGAGAGGTTAGGGCAGCCCCAGCATTTT; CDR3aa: CASSARERLGQPQHF
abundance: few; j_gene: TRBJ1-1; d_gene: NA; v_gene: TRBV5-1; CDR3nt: TGCGCCAGCAGCTTGGTACCAGATTTGAACACTGAAGCTTTCTTT; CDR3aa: CASSLVPDLNTEAFF
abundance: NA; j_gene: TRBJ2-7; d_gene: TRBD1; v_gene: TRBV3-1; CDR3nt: TGTGCCAGCAGCTATACAGGGGACTCCTACGAGCAGTACTTC; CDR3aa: CASSYTGDSYEQYF
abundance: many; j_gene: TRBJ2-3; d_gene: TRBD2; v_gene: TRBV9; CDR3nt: TGTGCCAGCAGCGTCCGGGGGGGGGACACAGATACGCAGTATTTT; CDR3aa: CASSVRGGDTDTQYF
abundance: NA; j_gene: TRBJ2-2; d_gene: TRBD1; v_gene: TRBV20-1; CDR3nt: TGCAGTGCGACGGCGGGACAGGGGGGTTTAGGGGAGCTGTTTTTT; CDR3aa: CSATAGQGGLGELFF
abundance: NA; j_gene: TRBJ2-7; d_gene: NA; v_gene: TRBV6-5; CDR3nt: TGTGCCAGCAGTTATATCGAGTTTGGTTCCTACGAGCAGTACTTC; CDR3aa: CASSYIEFGSYEQYF
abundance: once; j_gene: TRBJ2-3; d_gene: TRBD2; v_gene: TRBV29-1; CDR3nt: TGCAGCGCAGCGGGAGTTTTTGCAGATACGCAGTATTTT; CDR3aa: CSAAGVFADTQYF
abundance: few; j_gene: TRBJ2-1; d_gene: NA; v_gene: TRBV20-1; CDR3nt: TGCAGTGCTACCCCCCCGTTGCGCTACAATGAGCAGTTCTTC; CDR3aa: CSATPPLRYNEQFF
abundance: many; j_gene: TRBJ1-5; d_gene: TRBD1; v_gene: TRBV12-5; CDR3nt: TGTGCTAGTGGTTTGGCAAACGGAACGGGAACGGGACAGGGCAATCAGCCCCAGCATTTT; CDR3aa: CASGLANGTGTGQGNQPQHF
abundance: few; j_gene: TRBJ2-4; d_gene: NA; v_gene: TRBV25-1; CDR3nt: TGTGCCAGCAGTGAAGAAAGGGTTCAGTACTTC; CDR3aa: CASSEERVQYF
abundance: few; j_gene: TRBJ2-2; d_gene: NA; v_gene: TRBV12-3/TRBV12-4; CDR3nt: TGTGCCAGCCATTCATTGGCCGGGGAGCTGTTTTTT; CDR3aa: CASHSLAGELFF
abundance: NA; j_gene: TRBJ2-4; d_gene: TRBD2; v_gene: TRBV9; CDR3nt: TGTGCCAGCAGCGTAGAATCGGGAGGGAGGGTGGACAAAAACATTCAGTACTTC; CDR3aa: CASSVESGGRVDKNIQYF
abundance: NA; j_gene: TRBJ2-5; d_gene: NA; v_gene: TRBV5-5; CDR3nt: TGTGCCGGAGGGGGGGGCGATTTTTTGGAGACCCAGTACTTC; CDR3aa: CAGGGGDFLETQYF
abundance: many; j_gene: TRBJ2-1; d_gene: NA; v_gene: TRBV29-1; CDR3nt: TGCAGCGTTGAAGGAGACTATTGGGAGCAGTTCTTC; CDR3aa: CSVEGDYWEQFF
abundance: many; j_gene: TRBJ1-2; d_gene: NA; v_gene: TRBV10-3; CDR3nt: TGTGCCATCAGGGTGGGCAACTATGGCTACACCTTC; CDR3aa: CAIRVGNYGYTF
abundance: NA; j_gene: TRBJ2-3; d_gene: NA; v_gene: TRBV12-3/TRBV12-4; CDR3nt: TGTGCCAGCAGTTTACTGGCGCAACAGGTCCGTACAGATACGCAGTATTTT; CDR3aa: CASSLLAQQVRTDTQYF
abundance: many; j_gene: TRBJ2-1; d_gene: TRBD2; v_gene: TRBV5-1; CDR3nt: TGCGCCAGCAGCCCAGGGAGGGGCTGGCAGTTCTTC; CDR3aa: CASSPGRGWQFF
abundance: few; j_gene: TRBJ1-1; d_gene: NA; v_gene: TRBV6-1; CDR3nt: TGTGCCAGCAGGAAAGGACATCTGGTCATGAACACTGAAGCTTTCTTT; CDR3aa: CASRKGHLVMNTEAFF
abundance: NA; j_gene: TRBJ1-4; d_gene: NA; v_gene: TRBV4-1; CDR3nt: TGCGCCAGCAGACACCCGACAGACGGCGCAACTAATGAAAAACTGTTTTTT; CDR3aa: CASRHPTDGATNEKLFF
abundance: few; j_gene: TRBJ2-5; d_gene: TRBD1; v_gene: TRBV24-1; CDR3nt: TGTGCCACCAGCCCGGGACAGACCAAAGAGACCCAGTACTTC; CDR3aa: CATSPGQTKETQYF
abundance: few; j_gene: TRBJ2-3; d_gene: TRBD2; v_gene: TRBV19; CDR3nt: TGTGCCAGTACCCGGACTAGCGGGAACACAGATACGCAGTATTTT; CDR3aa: CASTRTSGNTDTQYF
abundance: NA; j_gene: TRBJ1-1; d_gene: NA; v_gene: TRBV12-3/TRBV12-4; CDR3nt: TGTGCCAGCAGTTTAGGATGGGCCCTGGCTGAAGCTTTCTTT; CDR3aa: CASSLGWALAEAFF
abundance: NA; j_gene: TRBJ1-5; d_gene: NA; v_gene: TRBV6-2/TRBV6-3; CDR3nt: TGTGCCAGCAGTTACTCGGGAGAGAGCAATCAGCCCCAGCATTTT; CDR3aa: CASSYSGESNQPQHF
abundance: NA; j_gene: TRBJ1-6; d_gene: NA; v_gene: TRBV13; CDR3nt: TGTGCCAGCAGCCACCAGGGGAGCTCCTATAATTCACCCCTCCACTTT; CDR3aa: CASSHQGSSYNSPLHF
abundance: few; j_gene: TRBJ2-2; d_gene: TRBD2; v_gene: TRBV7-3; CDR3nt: TGTGCCAGCAGCCACGACGGACTAGCGACGAACACCGGGGAGCTGTTTTTT; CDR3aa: CASSHDGLATNTGELFF
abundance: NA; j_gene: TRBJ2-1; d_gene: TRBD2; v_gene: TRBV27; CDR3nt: TGTGCCAGCAGTCGAAGCGGGAGGGCCTTCTTAAGCTCCTACAATGAGCAGTTCTTC; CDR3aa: CASSRSGRAFLSSYNEQFF
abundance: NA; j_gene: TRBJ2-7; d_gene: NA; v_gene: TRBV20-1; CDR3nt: TGCAGTGCTAGAGTAAGGGGGAGGATTCCCTACGAGCAGTACTTC; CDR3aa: CSARVRGRIPYEQYF
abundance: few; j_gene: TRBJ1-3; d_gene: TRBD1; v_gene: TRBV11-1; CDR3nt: TGTGCCAGCAGCTTTCCCAGGGGGCGCGTTAATTTCCCCTACGGAAACACCATATATTTT; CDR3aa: CASSFPRGRVNFPYGNTIYF
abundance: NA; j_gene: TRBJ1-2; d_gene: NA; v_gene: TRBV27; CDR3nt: TGTGCCAGCAGTTTAGTCGGGACGTATGGCTACACCTTC; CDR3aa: CASSLVGTYGYTF
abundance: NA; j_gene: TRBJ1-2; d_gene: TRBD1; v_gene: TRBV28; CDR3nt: TGTGCCAGCAGCATACAGGGGGCGGACTATGGCTACACCTTC; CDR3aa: CASSIQGADYGYTF
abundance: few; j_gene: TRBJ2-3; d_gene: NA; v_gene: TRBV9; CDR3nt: TGTGCCAGTGGGGACTCCTTAAAGTCCACAGATACGCAGTATTTT; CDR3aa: CASGDSLKSTDTQYF
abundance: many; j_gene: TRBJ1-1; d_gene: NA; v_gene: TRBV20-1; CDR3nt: TGCAGTGCTAGAGATGGAACAGCAAACACTGAAGCTTTCTTT; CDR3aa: CSARDGTANTEAFF
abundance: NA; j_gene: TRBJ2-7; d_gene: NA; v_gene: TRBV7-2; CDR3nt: TGTGCCAGCAGCTTAATGGCAGGGTTGGGCTACGAGCAGTACTTC; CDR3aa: CASSLMAGLGYEQYF
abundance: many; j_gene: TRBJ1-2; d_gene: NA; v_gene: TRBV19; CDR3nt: TGTGCCAGTAGTGGGACAACTAACTATGGCTACACCTTC; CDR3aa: CASSGTTNYGYTF
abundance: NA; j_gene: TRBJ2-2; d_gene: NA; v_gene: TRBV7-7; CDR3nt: TGTGCCACCTCGGAAAAGAACACCGGGGAGCTGTTTTTT; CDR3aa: CATSEKNTGELFF
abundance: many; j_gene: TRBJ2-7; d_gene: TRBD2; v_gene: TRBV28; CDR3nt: TGTGCCAGCAGTATCCAGACCGGGAGGCCCTACGAGCAGTACTTC; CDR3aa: CASSIQTGRPYEQYF
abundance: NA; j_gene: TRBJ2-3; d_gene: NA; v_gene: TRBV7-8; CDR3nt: TGTGCCAGCAGCTTAAAGGGACTGCGGCCTAGCACAGATACGCAGTATTTT; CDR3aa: CASSLKGLRPSTDTQYF
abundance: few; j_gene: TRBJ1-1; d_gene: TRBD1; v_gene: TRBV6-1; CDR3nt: TGTGCCAGCAGCCTCTTATCAGGGGGCACTGAAGCTTTCTTT; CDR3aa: CASSLLSGGTEAFF
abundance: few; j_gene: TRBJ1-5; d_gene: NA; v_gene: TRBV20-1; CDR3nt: TGCAGTGCTAGAGATAGGGAGGTAGTCAATCAGCCCCAGCATTTT; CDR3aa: CSARDREVVNQPQHF
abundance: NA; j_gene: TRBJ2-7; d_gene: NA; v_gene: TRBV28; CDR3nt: TGTGCCAGCAGTTTTTCCGGGGCCGGGGGCTACGAGCAGTACTTC; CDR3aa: CASSFSGAGGYEQYF
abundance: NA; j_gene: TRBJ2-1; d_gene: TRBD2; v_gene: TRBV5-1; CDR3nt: TGCGCCAGCAGCATGTCAGCGGGATCCAACAATGAGCAGTTCTTC; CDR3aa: CASSMSAGSNNEQFF
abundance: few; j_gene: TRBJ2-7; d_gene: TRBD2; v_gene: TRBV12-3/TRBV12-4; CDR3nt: TGTGCCAGCAGTACCACAAGCGGGAGGTTAGGCGAGCAGTACTTC; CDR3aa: CASSTTSGRLGEQYF
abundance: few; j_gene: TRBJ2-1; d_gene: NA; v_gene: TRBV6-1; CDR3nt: TGTGCCACCAAGACAGGAACCTCCTACAATGAGCAGTTCTTC; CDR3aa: CATKTGTSYNEQFF
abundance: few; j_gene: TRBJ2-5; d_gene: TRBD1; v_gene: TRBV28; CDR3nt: TGTGCCAGCAGTCCCGGGACAGGAATACTAGAGACCCAGTACTTC; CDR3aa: CASSPGTGILETQYF
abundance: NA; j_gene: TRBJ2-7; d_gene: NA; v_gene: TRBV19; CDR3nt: TGTGCCAGAAGTTTGGGAGTCAGGCGGTCCTACGAGCAGTACTTC; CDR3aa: CARSLGVRRSYEQYF
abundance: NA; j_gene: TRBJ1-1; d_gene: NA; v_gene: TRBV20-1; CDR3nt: TGCAGTGCTAGAGATTCGAGGTGGCGTCAGACTGAAGCTTTCTTT; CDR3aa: CSARDSRWRQTEAFF
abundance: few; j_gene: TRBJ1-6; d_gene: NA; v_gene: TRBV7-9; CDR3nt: TGTGCTGCCGGAGGGGTCTATAATTCACCCCTCCACTTT; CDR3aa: CAAGGVYNSPLHF
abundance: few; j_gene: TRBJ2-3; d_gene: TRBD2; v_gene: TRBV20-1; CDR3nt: TGCAGTGCTATCATGACTAGCGGCCATGGGAATACGCAGTATTTT; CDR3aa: CSAIMTSGHGNTQYF
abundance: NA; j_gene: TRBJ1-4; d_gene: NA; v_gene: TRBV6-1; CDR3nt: TGTGCCAGCAGTGAAGTAGGAGGCGATAATGAAAAACTGTTTTTT; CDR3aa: CASSEVGGDNEKLFF